One sample yielded the 3 T cell receptor beta chains listed below, sequenced in a study of blood T cell repertoires in COVID-19. TCRdb's table, derived via immunoSEQ multiplex PCR, lists solely in-frame clones and lacks some. There are approximately 400,000 clones in the sample; around 89% occur only once, and roughly 1.2% lies in the top ten. The sample consisted of peripheral blood. The receptors stem from a man aged 35 to 55 with acute or convalescent COVID-19.

The genes are TRBV6-5 and TRBJ1-1; 8 bases align to TRBD1. Germline loops: CDR1 MNHEY, CDR2 SVGAGI. V lost 1 base to trimming and J lost 5 bases; unmatched junction nucleotides: 6. The CDR3 covers 15 residues. The CDR3 DNA reads as TGTGCCAGCAGTTACTATCCAGGGGGCGGAACTGAAGCTTTCTTT. Protein: CASSYYPGGGTEAFF.

V usage is TRBV28 and J usage is TRBJ1-2; perhaps TRBD1 as D (6 bases). The CDR3 runs 14 residues. With 4 bases removed from V and 4 bases from J, the gap between germline ends came to 13 bases. Germline assignment: CDR1 MDHEN and CDR2 SYDVKM. Here the CDR3 DNA reads TGTGCCAGCAGTTCAACGGGACAAATCTATGGCTACACCTTC. The encoded protein is CASSSTGQIYGYTF.

This rearrangement joins TRBV6-6 to TRBJ1-2, with D uncertain. The ends were cut back, 0 bases at V and 4 bases at J, with 9 bases in the middle. Looked up from germline, CDR1 is MNHNY and CDR2 is SVGAGI (reference sequence). The CDR3 is made up of 14 amino acids. CDR3 nucleotides: TGTGCCAGCAGTTACTCGAAGTCAGGCTATGGCTACACCTTC. Its protein is CASSYSKSGYGYTF.